This is a list of T cell receptor beta chains from one sample in a study of T cells after yellow fever vaccination. One entry per CDR3 protein results from TCRdb running MiXCR on the 5' RACE reads. The sample lists under 200,000 distinct CDR3 sequences, about 10% occurring once. The material sequenced was CD8+ T cells sorted from PBMCs, taken 15 days after the yellow fever booster vaccination. These receptors came from a young man who received the YFV17D yellow fever vaccine. The CDR3 runs from the conserved cysteine through the conserved F or W. A D gene is named only where the DNA matches it firmly. Clone size is stated in some rows and not others, as once, few, many or a class when expanded.

J gene: TRBJ2-3; clone size: few; D gene: TRBD2; V gene: TRBV4-2; CDR3 DNA: TGTGCCAGCAGCCATGAACCGGGACTAGCAGTCATAACGCAGTATTTT; CDR3 protein: CASSHEPGLAVITQYF
J gene: TRBJ1-5; clone size: -; D gene: -; V gene: TRBV27; CDR3 DNA: TGTGCCAGCAGTTTAGATGAGGGGCAGCCCCAGCATTTT; CDR3 protein: CASSLDEGQPQHF
J gene: TRBJ2-5; clone size: many; D gene: -; V gene: TRBV4-1; CDR3 DNA: TGCGCCAGCAGCCAAGATGGCAGCCAAGAGACCCAGTACTTC; CDR3 protein: CASSQDGSQETQYF
J gene: TRBJ1-1; clone size: few; D gene: -; V gene: TRBV6-6; CDR3 DNA: TGTGCCAGCAGTTATCAGGAGAACACTGAAGCTTTCTTT; CDR3 protein: CASSYQENTEAFF
J gene: TRBJ2-5; clone size: -; D gene: TRBD1; V gene: TRBV6-5; CDR3 DNA: TGTGCCAGCAGTTACGCGTACGGACAGGGGAGGTTTTTAGAGACCCAGTACTTC; CDR3 protein: CASSYAYGQGRFLETQYF
J gene: TRBJ2-2; clone size: few; D gene: -; V gene: TRBV7-3; CDR3 DNA: TGTGCCAGCAGTCTTGGGCCAAGGAGCGGGGAGCTGTTTTTT; CDR3 protein: CASSLGPRSGELFF
J gene: TRBJ2-2; clone size: few; D gene: -; V gene: TRBV5-1; CDR3 DNA: TGCGCCAGCAGCTGGGGGACCGACCTGAACACCGGGGAGCTGTTTTTT; CDR3 protein: CASSWGTDLNTGELFF
J gene: TRBJ1-5; clone size: -; D gene: -; V gene: TRBV28; CDR3 DNA: TGTGCCAGCACCCAATCTTGGGGACACCCAGAGCAGCCCCAGCATTTT; CDR3 protein: CASTQSWGHPEQPQHF
J gene: TRBJ1-5; clone size: many; D gene: TRBD1; V gene: TRBV9; CDR3 DNA: TGTGCCAGCAGCCCTACAGGGGTCAATCAGCCCCAGCATTTT; CDR3 protein: CASSPTGVNQPQHF
J gene: TRBJ2-7; clone size: many; D gene: -; V gene: TRBV4-1; CDR3 DNA: TGCGCCAGCAGCCACCTCCCGGGACTCCCGGGCTACGAGCAGTACTTC; CDR3 protein: CASSHLPGLPGYEQYF
J gene: TRBJ1-6; clone size: many; D gene: -; V gene: TRBV6-5; CDR3 DNA: TGTGCCAGCAGTTTGGGGGGGTATTCACCCCTCCACTTT; CDR3 protein: CASSLGGYSPLHF
J gene: TRBJ2-5; clone size: few; D gene: TRBD2; V gene: TRBV24-1; CDR3 DNA: TGTGCCACCAGTGACCCCCGGACTAGCGACCCGGGAGGGACCCAGTACTTC; CDR3 protein: CATSDPRTSDPGGTQYF
J gene: TRBJ2-3; clone size: few; D gene: -; V gene: TRBV7-3; CDR3 DNA: TGTGCCAGCAGCTTAACCGGGGGTGGGTTAGATACGCAGTATTTT; CDR3 protein: CASSLTGGGLDTQYF
J gene: TRBJ1-5; clone size: many; D gene: -; V gene: TRBV29-1; CDR3 DNA: TGCAGCGTTGAAACGGGTTCAGGGAGCAATCAGCCCCAGCATTTT; CDR3 protein: CSVETGSGSNQPQHF
J gene: TRBJ1-1; clone size: -; D gene: -; V gene: TRBV6-1; CDR3 DNA: TGTGCCAGCAGTGAATCGGGGCTTGAAGCTTTCTTT; CDR3 protein: CASSESGLEAFF
J gene: TRBJ2-5; clone size: many; D gene: -; V gene: TRBV4-3; CDR3 DNA: TGCGCCAGCAGCCAAGATCTCGGGGAAGAGACCCAGTACTTC; CDR3 protein: CASSQDLGEETQYF
J gene: TRBJ2-7; clone size: medium-sized; D gene: -; V gene: TRBV2; CDR3 DNA: TGTGCCAGCAGTGAACGGACGAGCTCCTACGAGCAGTACTTC; CDR3 protein: CASSERTSSYEQYF
J gene: TRBJ2-1; clone size: once; D gene: -; V gene: TRBV9; CDR3 DNA: TGTGCCAGCAGCGGGGGCACGTACAATGAGCAGTTCTTC; CDR3 protein: CASSGGTYNEQFF
J gene: TRBJ1-1; clone size: -; D gene: TRBD1; V gene: TRBV7-9; CDR3 DNA: TGTGCCAGCAGCTTAGTCTGGACAGGGTCTGAAGCTTTCTTT; CDR3 protein: CASSLVWTGSEAFF
J gene: TRBJ2-1; clone size: -; D gene: TRBD1; V gene: TRBV5-6; CDR3 DNA: TGTGCCAGCGGGGGGACAGGGGTCTACAATGAGCAGTTCTTC; CDR3 protein: CASGGTGVYNEQFF
J gene: TRBJ2-2; clone size: few; D gene: -; V gene: TRBV4-3; CDR3 DNA: TGCGCCAGCAGCCAAGAGGTGGCAGGGTTGACCGGGGAGCTGTTTTTT; CDR3 protein: CASSQEVAGLTGELFF
J gene: TRBJ1-5; clone size: few; D gene: TRBD1; V gene: TRBV4-1; CDR3 DNA: TGCGCCAGCAGCCAAGTCGACAGGGCCAATCAGCCCCAGCATTTT; CDR3 protein: CASSQVDRANQPQHF
J gene: TRBJ1-2; clone size: many; D gene: -; V gene: TRBV4-1; CDR3 DNA: TGCGCCAGCAGCCAAGAATCAGGGACGGACTATGGCTACACCTTC; CDR3 protein: CASSQESGTDYGYTF
J gene: TRBJ1-1; clone size: -; D gene: -; V gene: TRBV7-9; CDR3 DNA: TGTGCCAGCAGCGGGGGGGCCGGGGAGGAAGCTTTCTTT; CDR3 protein: CASSGGAGEEAFF